The source of this T cell receptor (beta chain) is a study of monozygotic twins with inflammatory bowel disease. TCRdb reprocessed the 5' RACE reads and reports one entry per CDR3 protein, with no DNA. Recorded for this sample: about 300,000 distinct CDR3 sequences. The CDR3 is made up of 16 amino acids. The germline CDR1 and CDR2 sequences are SGHTA and FQGTGA. Notes on this clonotype: Its antigen is currently unknown.

Study-level results: In patient repertoires, differing immunosuppressive treatments may have added some variability.

V usage is TRBV7-3 and J usage is TRBJ2-1; TCRdb picks TRBD1, but there is no DNA to check that call. The sequenced material came from blood. The receptor was isolated from a human donor with ulcerative colitis or Crohn's disease, or a healthy co-twin of an affected twin (not recorded which). CDR3 residues: CASSRLGGGASNEQFF. Variable domain in full (rest from reference TRBV7-3 and TRBJ2-1): GAGVSQTPSNKVTEKGKYVELRCDPISGHTALYWYRQSLGQGPEFLIYFQGTGAADDSGLPNDRFFAVRPEGSVSTLKIQRTERGDSAVYLCASSRLGGGASNEQFFGPGTRLTVL.